This TCR beta chain was retrieved from a study of T cell responses to AZD1222 COVID-19 vaccine. Study-wide background: Investigators merged groups given second doses at roughly 4 or roughly 12 weeks.

Germline lookup yields CDR1 MNHEY and CDR2 SMNVEV (reference sequence). The CDR3 extends over 16 amino acids. The trim removed 5 bases at V and 4 bases at J, leaving 6 bases unmatched. The method was immunoSEQ multiplex PCR; TCRdb's version includes in-frame clones alone and lacks a portion of them. The sample includes 95,000 to 150,000 clones, approximately 90% of them seen just once. There are a few counts of this clone. This rearrangement joins TRBV27 to TRBJ1-6, with 9 positions matching TRBD1. This TCR came from an adult in good health. Sample: peripheral blood, taken on day 0 of AZD1222 vaccination. CDR3 sequence reads: CASSPSGTGYNSPLHF. In DNA form, the CDR3 reads TGTGCCAGCAGTCCCTCCGGGACAGGGTATAATTCACCCCTCCACTTT.